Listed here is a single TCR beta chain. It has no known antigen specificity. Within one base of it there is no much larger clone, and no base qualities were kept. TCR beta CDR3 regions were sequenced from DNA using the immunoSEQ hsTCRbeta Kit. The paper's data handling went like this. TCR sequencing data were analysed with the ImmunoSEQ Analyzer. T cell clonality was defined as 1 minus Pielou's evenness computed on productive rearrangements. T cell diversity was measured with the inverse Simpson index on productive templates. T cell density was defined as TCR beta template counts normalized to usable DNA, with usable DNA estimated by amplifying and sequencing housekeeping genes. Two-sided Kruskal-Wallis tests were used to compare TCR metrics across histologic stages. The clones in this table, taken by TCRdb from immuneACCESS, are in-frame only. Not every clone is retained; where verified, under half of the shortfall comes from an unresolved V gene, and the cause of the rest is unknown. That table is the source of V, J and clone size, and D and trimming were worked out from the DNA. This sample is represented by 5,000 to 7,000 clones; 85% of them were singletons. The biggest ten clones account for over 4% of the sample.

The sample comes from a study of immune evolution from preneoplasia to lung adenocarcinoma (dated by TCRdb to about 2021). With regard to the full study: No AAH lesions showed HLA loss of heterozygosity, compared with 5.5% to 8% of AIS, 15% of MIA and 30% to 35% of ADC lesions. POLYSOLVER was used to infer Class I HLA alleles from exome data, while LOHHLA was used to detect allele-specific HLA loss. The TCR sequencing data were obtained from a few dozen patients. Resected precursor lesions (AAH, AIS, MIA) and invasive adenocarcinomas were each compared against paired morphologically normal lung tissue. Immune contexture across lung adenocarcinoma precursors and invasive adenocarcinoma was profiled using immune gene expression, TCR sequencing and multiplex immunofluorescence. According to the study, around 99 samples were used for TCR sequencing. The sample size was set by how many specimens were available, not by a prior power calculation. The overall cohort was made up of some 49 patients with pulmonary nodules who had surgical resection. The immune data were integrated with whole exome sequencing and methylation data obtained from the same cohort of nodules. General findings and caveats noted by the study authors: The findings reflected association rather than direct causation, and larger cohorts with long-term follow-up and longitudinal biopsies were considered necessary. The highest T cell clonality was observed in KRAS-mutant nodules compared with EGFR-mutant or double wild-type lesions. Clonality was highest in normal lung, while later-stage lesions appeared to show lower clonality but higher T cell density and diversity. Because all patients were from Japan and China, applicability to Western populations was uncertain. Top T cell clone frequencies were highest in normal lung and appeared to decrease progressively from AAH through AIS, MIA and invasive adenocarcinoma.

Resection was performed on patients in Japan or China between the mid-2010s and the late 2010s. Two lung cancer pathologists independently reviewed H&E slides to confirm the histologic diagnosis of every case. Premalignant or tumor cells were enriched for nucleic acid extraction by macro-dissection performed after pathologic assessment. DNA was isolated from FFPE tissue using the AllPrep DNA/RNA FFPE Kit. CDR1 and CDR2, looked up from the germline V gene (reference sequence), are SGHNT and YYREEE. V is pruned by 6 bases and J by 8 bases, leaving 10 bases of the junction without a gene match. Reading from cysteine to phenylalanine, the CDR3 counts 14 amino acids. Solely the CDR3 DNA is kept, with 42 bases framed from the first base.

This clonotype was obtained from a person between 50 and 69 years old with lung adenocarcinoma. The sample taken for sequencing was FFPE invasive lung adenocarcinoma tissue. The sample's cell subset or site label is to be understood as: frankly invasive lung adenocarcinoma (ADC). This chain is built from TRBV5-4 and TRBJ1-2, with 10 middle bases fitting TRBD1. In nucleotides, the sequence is TGTGCCAGCATCCGCGGGACAGGGGTCGGAGGCTACACCTTC. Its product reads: CASIRGTGVGGYTF.